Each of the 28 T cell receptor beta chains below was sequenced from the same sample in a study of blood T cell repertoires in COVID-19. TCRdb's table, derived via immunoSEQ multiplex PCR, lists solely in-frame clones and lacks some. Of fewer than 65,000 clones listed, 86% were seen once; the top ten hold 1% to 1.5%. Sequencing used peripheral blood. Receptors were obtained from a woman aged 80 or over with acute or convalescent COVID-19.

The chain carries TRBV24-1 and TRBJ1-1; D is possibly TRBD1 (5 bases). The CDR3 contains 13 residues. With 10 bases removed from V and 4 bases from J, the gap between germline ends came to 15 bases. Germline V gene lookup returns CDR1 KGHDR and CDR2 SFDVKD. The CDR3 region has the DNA TGTGCCACAAAAGGGGCGGGGAGCACTGAAGCTTTCTTT. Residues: CATKGAGSTEAFF.

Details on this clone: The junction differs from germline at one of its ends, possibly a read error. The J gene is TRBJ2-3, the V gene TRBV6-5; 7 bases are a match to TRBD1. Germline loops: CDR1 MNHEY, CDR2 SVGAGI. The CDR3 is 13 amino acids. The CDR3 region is CASSLDGTATQYF. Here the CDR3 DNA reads TGTGCCAGCAGCCTCGACGGGACAGCTACGCAGTATTTT.

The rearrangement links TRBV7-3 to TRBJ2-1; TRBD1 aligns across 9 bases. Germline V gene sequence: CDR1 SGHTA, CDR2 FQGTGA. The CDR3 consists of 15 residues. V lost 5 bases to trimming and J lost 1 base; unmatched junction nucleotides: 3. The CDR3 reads CASSLGQGSYNEQFF. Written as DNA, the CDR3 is TGTGCCAGCAGCCTCGGACAGGGGTCCTACAATGAGCAGTTCTTC. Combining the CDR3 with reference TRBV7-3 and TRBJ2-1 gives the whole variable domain GAGVSQTPSNKVTEKGKYVELRCDPISGHTALYWYRQSLGQGPEFLIYFQGTGAADDSGLPNDRFFAVRPEGSVSTLKIQRTERGDSAVYLCASSLGQGSYNEQFFGPGTRLTVL.

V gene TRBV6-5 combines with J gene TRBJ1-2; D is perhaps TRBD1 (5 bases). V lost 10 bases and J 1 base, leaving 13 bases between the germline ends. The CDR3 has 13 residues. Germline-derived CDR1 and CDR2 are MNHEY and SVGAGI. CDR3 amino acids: CATGDLDNYGYTF. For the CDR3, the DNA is TGTGCCACGGGGGACCTAGATAACTATGGCTACACCTTC.

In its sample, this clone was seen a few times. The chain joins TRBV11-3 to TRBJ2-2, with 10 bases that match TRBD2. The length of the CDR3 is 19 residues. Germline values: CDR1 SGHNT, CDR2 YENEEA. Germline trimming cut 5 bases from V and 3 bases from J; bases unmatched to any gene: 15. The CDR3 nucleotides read TGTGCCAGCAGCCCAAATATGCACCCGGGACTAGCGTACACCGGGGAGCTGTTTTTT. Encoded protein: CASSPNMHPGLAYTGELFF.

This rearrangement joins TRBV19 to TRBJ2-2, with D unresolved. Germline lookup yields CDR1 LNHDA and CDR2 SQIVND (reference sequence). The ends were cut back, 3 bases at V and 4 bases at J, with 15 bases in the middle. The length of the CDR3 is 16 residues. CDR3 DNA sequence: TGTGCCAGTAGTATTGTTGGTAGCCGAGGCACCGGGGAGCTGTTTTTT. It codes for CASSIVGSRGTGELFF.

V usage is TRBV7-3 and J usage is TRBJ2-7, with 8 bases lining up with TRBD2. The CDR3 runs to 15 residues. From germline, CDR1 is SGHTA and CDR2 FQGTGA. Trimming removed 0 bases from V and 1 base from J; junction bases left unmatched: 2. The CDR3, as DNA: TGTGCCAGCAGCTTAACGCGGGGGGAGTCCTACGAGCAGTACTTC. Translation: CASSLTRGESYEQYF.

This CDR3 reads CASSLPGTPVQQFF. The CDR3, as DNA: TGTGCCAGCAGCTTACCCGGGACACCCGTTCAGCAGTTCTTC. This chain connects TRBV7-2 to TRBJ2-1; perhaps TRBD1 as D (6 bases). Trimming took 2 bases from V and 11 from J, leaving 16 bases between them. The CDR3 sequence is 14 residues long. Per germline, CDR1 SGHTA and CDR2 FQGNSA.

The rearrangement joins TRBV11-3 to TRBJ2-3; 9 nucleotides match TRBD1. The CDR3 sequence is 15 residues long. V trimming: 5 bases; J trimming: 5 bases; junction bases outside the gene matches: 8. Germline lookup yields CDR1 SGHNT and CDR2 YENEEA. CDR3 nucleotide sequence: TGTGCCAGCAGCCTACGGACAGGGGTTAGAGATACGCAGTATTTT. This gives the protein CASSLRTGVRDTQYF.

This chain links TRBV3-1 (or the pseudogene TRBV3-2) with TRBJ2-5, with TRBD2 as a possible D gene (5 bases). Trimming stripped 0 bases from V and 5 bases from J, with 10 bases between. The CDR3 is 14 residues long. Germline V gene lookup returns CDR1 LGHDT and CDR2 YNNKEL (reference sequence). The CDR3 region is CASSQEAGSETQYF. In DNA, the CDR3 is TGTGCCAGCAGCCAAGAGGCGGGTTCTGAGACCCAGTACTTC.

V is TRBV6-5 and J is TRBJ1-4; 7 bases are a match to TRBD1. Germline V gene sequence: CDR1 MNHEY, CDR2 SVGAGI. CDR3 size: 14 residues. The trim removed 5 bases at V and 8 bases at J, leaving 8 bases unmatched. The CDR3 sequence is CASSRTTGREKLFF. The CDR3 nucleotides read TGTGCCAGCAGTCGGACGACAGGGCGGGAAAAACTGTTTTTT.

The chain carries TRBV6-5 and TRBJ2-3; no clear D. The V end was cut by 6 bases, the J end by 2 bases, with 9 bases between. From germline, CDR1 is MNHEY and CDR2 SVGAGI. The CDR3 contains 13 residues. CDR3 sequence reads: CASRRLTTDTQYF. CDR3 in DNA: TGTGCCAGCAGGAGACTTACCACAGATACGCAGTATTTT.

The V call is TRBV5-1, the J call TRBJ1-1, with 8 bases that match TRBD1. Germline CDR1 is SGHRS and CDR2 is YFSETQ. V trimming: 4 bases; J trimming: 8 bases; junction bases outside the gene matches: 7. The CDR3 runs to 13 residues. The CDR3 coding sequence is TGCGCCAGCAGCCCAGGGGGCTCAGGCGAAGCTTTCTTT. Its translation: CASSPGGSGEAFF. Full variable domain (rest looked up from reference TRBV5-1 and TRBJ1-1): KAGVTQTPRYLIKTRGQQVTLSCSPISGHRSVSWYQQTPGQGLQFLFEYFSETQRNKGNFPGRFSGRQFSNSRSEMNVSTLELGDSALYLCASSPGGSGEAFFGQGTRLTVV.

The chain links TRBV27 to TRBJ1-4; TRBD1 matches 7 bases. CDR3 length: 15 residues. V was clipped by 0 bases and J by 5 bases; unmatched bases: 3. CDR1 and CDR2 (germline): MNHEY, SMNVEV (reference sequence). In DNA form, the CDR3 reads TGTGCCAGCAGTTTATCGGGACAGCACAATGAAAAACTGTTTTTT. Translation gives CASSLSGQHNEKLFF.

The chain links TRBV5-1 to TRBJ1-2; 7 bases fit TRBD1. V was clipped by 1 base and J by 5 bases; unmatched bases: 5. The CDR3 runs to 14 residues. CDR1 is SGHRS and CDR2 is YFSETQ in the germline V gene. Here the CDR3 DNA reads TGCGCCAGCAGCTTGTCGGCAGGGGGATATGGCTACACCTTC. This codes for CASSLSAGGYGYTF.

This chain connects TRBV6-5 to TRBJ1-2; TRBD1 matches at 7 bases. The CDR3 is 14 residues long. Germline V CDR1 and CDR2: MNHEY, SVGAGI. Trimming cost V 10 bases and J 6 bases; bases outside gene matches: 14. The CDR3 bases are TGTGCCACTCTCCCGGGACAGCAAACTCATGGCTACACCTTC. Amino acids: CATLPGQQTHGYTF.

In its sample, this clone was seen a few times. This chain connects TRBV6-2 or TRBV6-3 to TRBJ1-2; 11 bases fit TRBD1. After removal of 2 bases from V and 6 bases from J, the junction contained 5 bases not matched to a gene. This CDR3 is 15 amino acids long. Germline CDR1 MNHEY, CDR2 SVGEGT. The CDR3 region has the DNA TGTGCCAGCAGTTACGGACAGGGGGCGATTCATGGCTACACCTTC. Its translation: CASSYGQGAIHGYTF.

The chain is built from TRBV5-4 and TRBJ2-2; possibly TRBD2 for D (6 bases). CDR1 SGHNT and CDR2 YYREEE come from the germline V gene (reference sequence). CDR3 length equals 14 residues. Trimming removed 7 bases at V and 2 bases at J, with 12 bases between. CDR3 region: CASGAGPNTGELFF. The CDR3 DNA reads TGTGCCAGCGGGGCGGGACCCAACACCGGGGAGCTGTTTTTT.

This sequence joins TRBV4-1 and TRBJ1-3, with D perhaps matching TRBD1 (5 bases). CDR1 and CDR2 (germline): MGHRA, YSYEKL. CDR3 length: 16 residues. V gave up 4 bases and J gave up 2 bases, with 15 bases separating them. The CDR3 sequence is CASSPPPRGTGNTIYF. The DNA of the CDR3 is TGCGCCAGCAGCCCCCCTCCCCGGGGGACTGGAAACACCATATATTTT.

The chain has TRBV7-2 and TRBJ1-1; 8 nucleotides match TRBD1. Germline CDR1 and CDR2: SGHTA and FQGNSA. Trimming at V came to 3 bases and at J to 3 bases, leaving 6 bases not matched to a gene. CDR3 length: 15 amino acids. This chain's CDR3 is CASSFQTGADTEAFF. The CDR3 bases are TGTGCCAGCAGCTTCCAGACAGGGGCCGACACTGAAGCTTTCTTT. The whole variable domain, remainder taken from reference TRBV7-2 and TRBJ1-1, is GAGVSQSPSNKVTEKGKDVELRCDPISGHTALYWYRQSLGQGLEFLIYFQGNSAPDKSGLPSDRFSAERTGGSVSTLTIQRTQQEDSAVYLCASSFQTGADTEAFFGQGTRLTVV.

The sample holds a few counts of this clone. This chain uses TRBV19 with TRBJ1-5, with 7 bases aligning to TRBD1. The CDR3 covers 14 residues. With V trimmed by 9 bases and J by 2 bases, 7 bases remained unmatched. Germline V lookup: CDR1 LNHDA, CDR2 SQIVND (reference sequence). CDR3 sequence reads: CASAGQTRNQPQHF. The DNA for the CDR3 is TGTGCCAGCGCGGGACAGACTCGCAATCAGCCCCAGCATTTT.

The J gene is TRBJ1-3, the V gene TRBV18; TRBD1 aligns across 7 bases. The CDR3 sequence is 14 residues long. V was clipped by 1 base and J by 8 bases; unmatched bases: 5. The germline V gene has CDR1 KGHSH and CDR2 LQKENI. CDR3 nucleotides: TGTGCCAGCTCACCACAATCCACAGGGGACACCATATATTTT. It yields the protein CASSPQSTGDTIYF. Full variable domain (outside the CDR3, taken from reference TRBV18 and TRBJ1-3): NAGVMQNPRHLVRRRGQEARLRCSPMKGHSHVYWYRQLPEEGLKFMVYLQKENIIDESGMPKERFSAEFPKEGPSILRIQQVVRGDSAAYFCASSPQSTGDTIYFGEGSWLTVV.

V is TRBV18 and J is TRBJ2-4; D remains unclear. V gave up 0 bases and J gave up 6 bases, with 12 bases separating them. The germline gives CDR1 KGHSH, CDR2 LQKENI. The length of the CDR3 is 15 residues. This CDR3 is CASSPPSEIGNIQYF. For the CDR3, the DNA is TGTGCCAGCTCACCACCCTCCGAGATTGGAAACATTCAGTACTTC.

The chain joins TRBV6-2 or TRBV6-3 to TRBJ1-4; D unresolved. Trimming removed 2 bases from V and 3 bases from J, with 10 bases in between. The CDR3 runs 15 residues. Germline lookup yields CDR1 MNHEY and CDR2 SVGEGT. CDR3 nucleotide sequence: TGTGCCAGCAGTTACCCCGGACTGTCTAATGAAAAACTGTTTTTT. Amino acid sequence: CASSYPGLSNEKLFF.

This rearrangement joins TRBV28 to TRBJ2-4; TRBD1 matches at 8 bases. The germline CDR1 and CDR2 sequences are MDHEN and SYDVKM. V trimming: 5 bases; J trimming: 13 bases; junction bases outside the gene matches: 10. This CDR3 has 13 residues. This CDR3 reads CASSVPSGGAQYF. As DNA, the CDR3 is TGTGCCAGCAGTGTCCCCTCAGGGGGCGCCCAGTACTTC. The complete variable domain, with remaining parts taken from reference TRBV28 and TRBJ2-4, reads DVKVTQSSRYLVKRTGEKVFLECVQDMDHENMFWYRQDPGLGLRLIYFSYDVKMKEKGDIPEGYSVSREKKERFSLILESASTNQTSMYLCASSVPSGGAQYFGAGTRLSVL.

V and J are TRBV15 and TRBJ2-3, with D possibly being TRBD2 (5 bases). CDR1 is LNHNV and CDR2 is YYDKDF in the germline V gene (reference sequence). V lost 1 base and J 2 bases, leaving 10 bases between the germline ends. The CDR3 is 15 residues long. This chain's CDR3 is CATSRGGRNTDTQYF. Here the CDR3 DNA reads TGTGCCACCAGCAGAGGCGGGCGAAACACAGATACGCAGTATTTT.

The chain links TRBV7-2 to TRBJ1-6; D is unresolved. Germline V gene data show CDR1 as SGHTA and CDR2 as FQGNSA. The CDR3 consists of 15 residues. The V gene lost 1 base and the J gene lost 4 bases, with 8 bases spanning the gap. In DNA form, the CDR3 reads TGTGCCAGCAGCTTAGTTCCGGAGTATAATTCACCCCTCCACTTT. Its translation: CASSLVPEYNSPLHF.

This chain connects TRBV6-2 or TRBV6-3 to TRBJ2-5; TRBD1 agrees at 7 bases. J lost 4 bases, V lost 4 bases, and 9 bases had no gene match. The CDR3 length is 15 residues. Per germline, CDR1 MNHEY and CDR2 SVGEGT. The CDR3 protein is CASSWGRRQGETQYF. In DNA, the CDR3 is TGTGCCAGCAGTTGGGGTCGTCGACAGGGAGAGACCCAGTACTTC.